These T cell receptor beta chains were read from a single sample in a study of CD8+CD57+ T cells in acquired aplastic anemia. TCRdb used MiXCR to reprocess the reads, holding one entry per CDR3 protein. This sample has about 170,000 distinct CDR3 sequences, with roughly 48% found just once. The sample consisted of sorted CD4+, CD8+, or CD8+CD57+ T cells (not recorded which) from PBMCs. Source of these receptors: a human donor with aplastic anemia. Both conserved end residues are part of each CDR3. The order of the fields is V gene, clone size, D gene, J gene, CDR3 DNA, CDR3 protein. The D gene is left open where the match is weak. Where a row states a size, it is once, few, many or the class of an expanded clone; other rows omit it.

TRBV3-1	.	TRBD1	TRBJ1-5	TGTGCCAGCAGCAACCGGGACAGGGGTCCCAATCAGCCCCAGCATTTT	CASSNRDRGPNQPQHF
TRBV7-8	many	.	TRBJ1-5	TGTGCCAGCAGCTTAGGGACAGTAGAATCAGGGCCCCAGCATTTT	CASSLGTVESGPQHF
TRBV12-3/TRBV12-4	many	.	TRBJ2-7	TGTGCCAGCAGCCCCCTGGAGGGGTTCTCCGAGCAGTACTTC	CASSPLEGFSEQYF
TRBV14	many	.	TRBJ1-1	TGTGCCAGCAGCCCCTGGGAGGGTGTTGGAGCTTTCTTT	CASSPWEGVGAFF
TRBV10-2	.	TRBD1	TRBJ2-7	TGCGCCAGCAGTGTGACAGGGGGGAAGTACGAGCAGTACTTC	CASSVTGGKYEQYF
TRBV5-5	.	.	TRBJ2-7	TGTGCCAGCAGCTTGTGGGACGAGGCCTACGAGCAGTACTTC	CASSLWDEAYEQYF
TRBV5-1	.	.	TRBJ2-2	TGCGCCAGCAGCTTGGAACCGCAGACGAACACCGGGGAGCTGTTTTTT	CASSLEPQTNTGELFF
TRBV19	many	.	TRBJ2-3	TGTGCCAGTAGTATCCAAGTACTAGCAGATACGCAGTATTTT	CASSIQVLADTQYF
TRBV20-1	.	.	TRBJ2-2	TGCAGTGCTAGAGACACCGGGGAGCTGTTTTTT	CSARDTGELFF
TRBV2	once	.	TRBJ2-7	TGTGCCAGCAGTTACGGACTCGTCTCGTCCTACGAGCAGTACTTC	CASSYGLVSSYEQYF
TRBV6-1	few	TRBD1	TRBJ1-4	TGTGCCAGCCGGGACAGGGGTTATGAAAAACTGTTTTTT	CASRDRGYEKLFF
TRBV5-1	few	.	TRBJ2-2	TGCGCCAGCAGCTTGGTAGTTTTCGGCGGCCCCACCGGGGAGCTGTTTTTT	CASSLVVFGGPTGELFF
TRBV6-1	many	.	TRBJ2-1	TGTGCCAGCAGTGATCGGGGGCACAGGTACAATGAGCAGTTCTTC	CASSDRGHRYNEQFF
TRBV24-1	once	.	TRBJ2-5	TGTGCCACCAGTGATTTGGACAGCCAAGAGACCCAGTACTTC	CATSDLDSQETQYF